This T cell receptor beta chain derives from a study of blood T cell repertoires in COVID-19. The overall study: COVID-19 samples from acute and convalescent phases originated in the United States, Italy and Spain. T cells, B-cell-depleted T cells, or PBMCs provided the cDNA or gDNA that served as material.

This CDR3 has 14 residues. CDR1 and CDR2 (germline): KGHSH, LQKENI. V lost 1 base and J lost 4, with 10 bases in between. Study processing details: Estimation of nucleated cell counts relied on the amplification of reference gene primers. Sequencing used immunoSEQ multiplex PCR; TCRdb keeps in-frame clones, though not all of them. V and J calls and clone size are as listed in that table; D and trimming were resolved from the DNA. The sample has around 180,000 clones, 82% seen once. This sequence joins TRBV18 and TRBJ1-2; D unresolved. This TCR was sampled from an elderly woman with active or convalescent COVID-19. The source material was peripheral blood. The CDR3 is CASSPLSGFYGYTF. Written as DNA, the CDR3 is TGTGCCAGCTCACCACTCTCAGGTTTCTATGGCTACACCTTC. Full variable domain (rest looked up from reference TRBV18 and TRBJ1-2): NAGVMQNPRHLVRRRGQEARLRCSPMKGHSHVYWYRQLPEEGLKFMVYLQKENIIDESGMPKERFSAEFPKEGPSILRIQQVVRGDSAAYFCASSPLSGFYGYTFGSGTRLTVV.